This TCR beta chain originates from a study of T cells after yellow fever vaccination (dated by TCRdb to between 2019 and 2020). Context from the whole study: Libraries from fractions with low cell numbers were prepared with the SMART-Seq v4 Ultra Low Input RNA kit. Blood was drawn at multiple timepoints before and after primary and secondary immunization, with bulk PBMC replicates and cell subsets isolated. Bulk TCR alpha and beta repertoires were sequenced longitudinally to track T-cell clones before and after primary and booster YFV17D yellow fever vaccination. The cohort comprised two healthy male donors, one aged 18 to 29 and one aged 30 to 40 years. Overall results and qualifications from the work: Compared with the primary T-cell response, the secondary T-cell response was faster but weaker, reaching its peak on day 5 rather than on day 15. Most clones expanded after primary vaccination were re-detected after the booster (around 96% of CD4 and around 88% of CD8), suggesting broad memory maintenance. Because only two donors were included in the study, the extent to which the findings can be generalized is limited. A small share of clonotypes was detected in both CD4 and CD8 compartments, with the overlap likely arising from convergent recombination. Because abundant contaminating clonotypes from the bulk population could be contained in FACS-sorted repertoires, computational filtering was required.

The sample was run on an Illumina NovaSeq 6000. Synthesis of TCR cDNA relied on 5'RACE template switching, a step that introduced a universal primer site along with unique molecular identifiers. Priming for cDNA synthesis came from both the TCR alpha and TCR beta constant segments. Libraries were amplified in two PCR steps, with sample barcodes and sequencing adapters added in the second step. Sequencing of libraries was done on Illumina HiSeq 2500 (2x100 bp) or NovaSeq (2x150 bp). The authors' pipeline ran thus. Demultiplexing of reads and collapsing into UMI consensus sequences were performed with MIGEC, and V(D)J alignment was carried out with MiXCR. Vaccine-responding clonotypes were defined with edgeR using replicate PBMC samples, requiring FDR below 0.01 and a log2 fold change above 5 up to day 15. Bulk clonotypes were assigned CD4 or CD8 identity according to which sequenced CD4 or CD8 repertoire held them at higher abundance. TCRdb itself trimmed the public reads at Q25 with fastp, ran MiXCR and retained productive beta chains. Here each entry gathers all rows of one CDR3 protein and keeps the most common genes and DNA. TCRdb's processing, not the authors' own work, is the source of the V and J calls. This sample lists around 310,000 distinct CDR3 sequences; approximately 4% were detected once. 15% to 20% of the sample is taken by the ten largest.

This sample's treatment or condition label indicates: live attenuated yellow fever vaccine strain. At each blood-draw timepoint, two biological replicates of bulk PBMCs were obtained. PBMCs were isolated from peripheral blood using a standard Ficoll-Paque protocol. TriZol was used to extract RNA from bulk PBMCs, CD4 and CD8 fractions, and dextramer-positive and dextramer-negative fractions. The trim is 3 bases for V and 4 bases for J, with a gap of 15 bases between the germline ends. Counted from cysteine to phenylalanine, this CDR3 has 15 amino acids. Of the read, only the CDR3 DNA is kept; its 45 bases are in frame from base 1. The germline V gene gives CDR1 as MGHRA and CDR2 as YSYEKL. This clonotype turned up a few times. The antigen it recognizes is unknown. It has no much larger one-base neighbor in the sample; base qualities were not kept.

Source: PBMCs, taken 15 days after the yellow fever booster vaccination. Rearrangement joined TRBV4-1 to TRBJ1-2; the D gene is possibly TRBD1, with 6 bases matching. The sequence was collected from a man aged 18 to 30 who received the YFV17D yellow fever vaccine. The CDR3 is CASSQGGALSYGYTF. The DNA sequence is given as TGCGCCAGCAGCCAGGGGGGGGCGCTTAGCTATGGCTACACCTTC.